This TCR beta chain was found in a study of blood T cell repertoires in COVID-19. Only in-frame clones appear in the TCRdb table, and some are missing; sequencing was by immunoSEQ multiplex PCR. Of a few hundred thousand clones in the sample, approximately 84% were seen once. The CDR3 has 15 residues. The germline V gene encodes CDR1 LNHDA and CDR2 SQIVND (reference sequence). The J segment lost 3 bases and the V segment lost 5 bases, leaving 6 bases of the junction unmatched. This receptor was identified in a woman aged 25 to 39 who had recovered from COVID-19. The V call is TRBV19, the J call TRBJ2-4, with TRBD1 matching 8 bases. Sample: PBMCs or T cells enriched from blood (not recorded which). The CDR3 is CASSQSDRGKNIQYF. The CDR3 DNA follows: TGTGCCAGTAGTCAATCAGACAGGGGCAAAAACATTCAGTACTTC.